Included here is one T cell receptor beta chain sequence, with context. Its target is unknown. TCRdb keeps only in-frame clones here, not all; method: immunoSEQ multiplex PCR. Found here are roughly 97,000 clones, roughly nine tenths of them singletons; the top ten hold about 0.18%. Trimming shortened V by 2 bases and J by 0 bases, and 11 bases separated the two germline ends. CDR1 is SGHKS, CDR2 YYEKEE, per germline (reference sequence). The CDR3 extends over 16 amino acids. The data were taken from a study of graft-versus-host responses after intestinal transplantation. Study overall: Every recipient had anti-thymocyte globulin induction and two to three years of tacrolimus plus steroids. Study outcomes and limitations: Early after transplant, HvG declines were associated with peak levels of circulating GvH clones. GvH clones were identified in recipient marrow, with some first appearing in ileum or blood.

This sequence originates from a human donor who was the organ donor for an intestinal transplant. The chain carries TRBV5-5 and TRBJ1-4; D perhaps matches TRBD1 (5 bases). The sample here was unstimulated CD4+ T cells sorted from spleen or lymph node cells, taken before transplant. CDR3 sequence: CASSFGDLATNEKLFF. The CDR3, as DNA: TGTGCCAGCAGCTTCGGGGACTTAGCAACTAATGAAAAACTGTTTTTT.